These 26 T cell receptor beta chains were sequenced from one sample in a study of breast tumors, draining lymph nodes, adjacent tissues. TCRdb ran MiXCR on the multiplex PCR reads and lists one entry per CDR3 protein. The table lists 21,000 or so distinct CDR3 sequences, about 41% of them singletons. The sample taken for sequencing was breast tumor tissue. These receptors came from a female donor with breast cancer. Some clones in this sample may be carry-over from other donors' samples.

The V and J genes are TRBV12-3 or TRBV12-4 and TRBJ2-7, with 9 bases that match TRBD2. With 5 bases clipped from V and 3 bases from J, the junction kept 11 bases outside the gene matches. This CDR3 has 16 residues. The DNA of the CDR3 is TGTGCCAGCAGTCCCCGAGGAAGCGGGAGGAACTACGAGCAGTACTTC. Protein product: CASSPRGSGRNYEQYF.

This chain links TRBV7-3 with TRBJ2-1; D unclear. The CDR3 spans 14 residues. Trimming cost V 5 bases and J 4 bases, with 12 bases left between them. Germline-derived CDR1 and CDR2 are SGHTA and FQGTGA. CDR3 loop: CASSLSRDYNEQFF. In DNA, the CDR3 is TGTGCCAGCAGCCTTAGCCGCGATTACAATGAGCAGTTCTTC.

This clonotype appeared many times. The rearrangement joins TRBV20-1 to TRBJ1-5; D uncertain. The CDR3 runs to 15 residues. Between the trimmed V and J ends, which lost 7 bases and 2 bases, there was a span of 18 bases. The germline V gene has CDR1 DFQATT and CDR2 SNEGSKA (reference sequence). CDR3 in DNA: TGCAGTGTTGCGATCCCCGGCGGGGGCAATCAGCCCCAGCATTTT. Translated: CSVAIPGGGNQPQHF.

This chain connects TRBV6-1 to TRBJ1-5; the D is unclear. The CDR3 loop spans 15 amino acids. The germline gives CDR1 MNHNS, CDR2 SASEGT. V lost 1 base, J lost 0 bases, and 7 bases lay in between. The CDR3 DNA reads as TGTGCCAGCAGTGAAGTCCAACCTAGCAATCAGCCCCAGCATTTT. This gives the protein CASSEVQPSNQPQHF.

CDR3 sequence reads: CSVEDLGRRSTDTQYF. The CDR3 DNA sequence: TGCAGCGTTGAAGATCTGGGGAGAAGAAGCACAGATACGCAGTATTTT. V usage is TRBV29-1 and J usage is TRBJ2-3, with D tentatively TRBD2 (5 bases). This CDR3 contains 16 residues. Germline V CDR1 and CDR2: SQVTM, ANQGSEA. Trimming pared 0 bases from V and 0 bases from J, leaving 13 bases between.

V gene TRBV5-1 combines with J gene TRBJ2-2, with D uncertain. The CDR3 length is 12 residues. V dropped 3 bases and J dropped 6 bases, with 6 bases sitting between them. Germline-derived CDR1 and CDR2 are SGHRS and YFSETQ. As DNA, the CDR3 is TGCGCCAGCAGCTATAACCCCGGGGAGCTGTTTTTT. Its translation is CASSYNPGELFF.

The sample holds many counts of this clonotype. The rearrangement joins TRBV19 to TRBJ2-2; possibly TRBD2 for D (6 bases). Germline lookup yields CDR1 LNHDA and CDR2 SQIVND (reference sequence). This CDR3 contains 14 residues. V dropped 1 base and J dropped 3 bases, with 6 bases sitting between them. DNA for the CDR3: TGTGCCAGTAGTATAGTAGCGGACACCGGGGAGCTGTTTTTT. It translates to CASSIVADTGELFF.

This clonotype was observed at least ten times. The rearrangement uses TRBV6-6 and TRBJ1-3; D perhaps matches TRBD1 (5 bases). Trimming took off 7 bases at V and 7 bases at J, with 23 bases between the two ends. This CDR3 is 16 amino acids long. Germline CDR1 reads MNHNY; CDR2 reads SVGAGI (reference sequence). The CDR3: CASKGETTGLGNTIYF. As DNA, the CDR3 is TGTGCCAGCAAAGGGGAGACTACTGGATTGGGGAACACCATATATTTT.

There are a few counts of this clonotype. A much larger clone sits a single nucleotide away, making a read error possible. The V and J genes are TRBV20-1 and TRBJ2-7; 10 bases line up with TRBD2. The trim removed 4 bases at V and 6 bases at J, leaving 9 bases unmatched. There are 14 residues in the CDR3. Looked up from germline, CDR1 is DFQATT and CDR2 is SNEGSKA (reference sequence). The CDR3 reads CSAISGGIPSEQYF. The CDR3 nucleotides read TGCAGTGCTATTAGCGGGGGGATCCCCTCCGAGCAGTACTTC.

This clonotype was detected only once. The V and J genes are TRBV5-1 and TRBJ2-7; D is uncertain. CDR3 length equals 16 residues. The germline V and J ends were trimmed by 4 bases and 4 bases, with 21 bases remaining between them. Looked up from germline, CDR1 is SGHRS and CDR2 is YFSETQ. The CDR3 spells CASSPLYGFGIYEQYF. The CDR3 DNA is TGCGCCAGCAGCCCCCTCTATGGGTTTGGGATTTACGAGCAGTACTTC. Full variable domain (outside the CDR3, taken from reference TRBV5-1 and TRBJ2-7): KAGVTQTPRYLIKTRGQQVTLSCSPISGHRSVSWYQQTPGQGLQFLFEYFSETQRNKGNFPGRFSGRQFSNSRSEMNVSTLELGDSALYLCASSPLYGFGIYEQYFGPGTRLTVT.

This chain joins TRBV7-8 and TRBJ1-1; no firm D call. The germline gives CDR1 SGHVS, CDR2 FQNEAQ. V lost 1 base to trimming and J lost 1 base, with 4 bases between them. The CDR3 extends over 13 amino acids. The CDR3 loop is CASSLGRNTEAFF. The CDR3 DNA reads as TGTGCCAGCAGCTTAGGGAGGAACACTGAAGCTTTCTTT.

This rearrangement joins TRBV10-1 to TRBJ2-7; 8 nucleotides match TRBD1. CDR1 is WNHNN and CDR2 is SYGVQD in the germline V gene (reference sequence). CDR3 length: 13 residues. The V and J ends lost 4 bases and 5 bases, in that order; junction bases with no gene match: 4. The CDR3, as DNA: TGCGCCAGCAGTGGGACAGGGAGGCACGAGCAGTACTTC. Translating it yields CASSGTGRHEQYF.

With respect to this clonotype: The junction does not match germline at one end; this may be a read error. The chain carries TRBV19 and TRBJ1-2; no definite D call. Per germline, CDR1 LNHDA and CDR2 SQIVND (reference sequence). The CDR3 is 12 amino acids. CDR3 loop: CASSVLNYGYTF. In DNA, the CDR3 is TGTGCCAGTAGTGTCCTCAACTACGGCTACACCTTC.

The J gene is TRBJ2-7, the V gene TRBV7-9; 8 nucleotides line up with TRBD2. CDR3 length: 15 residues. The germline gives CDR1 SEHNR, CDR2 FQNEAQ (reference sequence). After removal of 5 bases from V and 2 bases from J, the junction contained 8 bases not matched to a gene. DNA for the CDR3: TGTGCCAGCAGCGATACCGGGACTAGGGCCTACGAGCAGTACTTC. The encoded protein is CASSDTGTRAYEQYF.

This clonotype occurred many times. The chain employs TRBV7-9 and TRBJ1-2; TRBD1 agrees at 10 bases. This CDR3 contains 12 residues. Germline V CDR1 and CDR2: SEHNR, FQNEAQ (reference sequence). V lost 5 bases to trimming and J lost 8 bases; unmatched junction nucleotides: 2. For the CDR3, the DNA is TGTGCCAGCAGCCCGACAGGGGGCGGCTACACCTTC. Protein: CASSPTGGGYTF.

This clonotype was counted at least ten times. The gene calls are TRBV2 and TRBJ1-6; no clear D gene. This CDR3 spans 11 amino acids. The germline CDR1 and CDR2 sequences are SNHLY and FYNNEI. The germline V and J ends were trimmed by 6 bases and 10 bases, with 7 bases remaining between them. The CDR3 sequence: CASRTRSPLHF. Here the CDR3 DNA reads TGTGCCAGCAGGACTCGGTCACCCCTCCACTTT. Based on the CDR3 plus reference TRBV2 and TRBJ1-6, the full variable domain is EPEVTQTPSHQVTQMGQEVILRCVPISNHLYFYWYRQILGQKVEFLVSFYNNEISEKSEIFDDQFSVERPDGSNFTLKIRSTKLEDSAMYFCASRTRSPLHFGNGTRLTVT.

This clonotype was counted a few times. The genes are TRBV9 and TRBJ1-2, with 8 nucleotides matching TRBD1. V was pared by 0 bases and J by 8 bases, with 9 bases of the junction left unmatched. The CDR3 has 15 amino acids. Germline V gene sequence: CDR1 SGDLS, CDR2 YYNGEE. CDR3 nucleotide sequence: TGTGCCAGCAGCGTAGTCCCAGGGGGCGGAGAAGGCTACACCTTC. This gives the protein CASSVVPGGGEGYTF.

There are many counts of this clonotype. V is TRBV10-2 and J is TRBJ2-7; TRBD1 matches at 9 bases. The ends lost 6 bases at V and 1 base at J; junction bases unmatched: 7. This CDR3 has 15 residues. Germline V gives CDR1 WSHSY, CDR2 SAAADI. The CDR3 region has the DNA TGCGCCAGCAGATCGGACAGGGGTTTATCCTACGAGCAGTACTTC. It translates to CASRSDRGLSYEQYF.

In this sample, this clonotype is medium-sized. This chain connects TRBV11-2 to TRBJ1-6; D gene ambiguous. CDR1 and CDR2 from the germline V gene are SGHAT and FQNNGV. This CDR3 contains 16 residues. Trimming left V 1 base short and J 8 bases short, with 15 bases between. The CDR3 region is CASSLVVGKGHSPLHF. The DNA for the CDR3 is TGTGCCAGCAGCTTAGTGGTGGGGAAGGGTCATTCACCCCTCCACTTT.

This clonotype has only a few counts. This sequence joins TRBV10-3 and TRBJ1-2, with D perhaps matching TRBD1 (5 bases). This CDR3 region has 14 residues. Trimming cost V 0 bases and J 5 bases, with 10 bases left between them. Germline V gene sequence: CDR1 ENHRY, CDR2 SYGVKD. The CDR3 is CAISESWGGYGYTF. DNA for the CDR3: TGTGCCATCAGTGAGTCGTGGGGCGGGTATGGCTACACCTTC.

The chain carries TRBV3-1 and TRBJ1-4; 8 bases align to TRBD1. After removal of 1 base from V and 8 bases from J, the junction contained 6 bases not matched to a gene. The germline gives CDR1 LGHDT, CDR2 YNNKEL (reference sequence). The CDR3 contains 15 residues. CDR3 residues: CASSQAGTGGEKLFF. The CDR3 DNA reads TGTGCCAGCAGCCAAGCCGGGACAGGAGGAGAAAAACTGTTTTTT.

In this sample, this clonotype turned up many times. The V and J genes are TRBV7-6 and TRBJ2-7; the D gene could be TRBD1 or TRBD2 (6 bases each). The CDR3 has 14 amino acids. The V and J ends lost 3 bases and 4 bases respectively, with 13 bases between them. The V gene's germline CDR1 is SGHVS and CDR2 FNYEAQ. The DNA for the CDR3 is TGTGCCAGCAGCTTGACCGGGGGCGGTTACGAGCAGTACTTC. Translated, it gives CASSLTGGGYEQYF.

This clonotype was counted ten times or more. The V call is TRBV12-3 or TRBV12-4, the J call TRBJ2-2, with D hard to call. The CDR3 runs 13 residues. V shed 6 bases and J shed 6 bases, with 11 bases lying between them. The CDR3 loop reads CASRNDSPGELFF. For the CDR3, the DNA is TGTGCCAGCAGGAACGACTCCCCCGGGGAGCTGTTTTTT.

This clonotype was recorded many times. The rearrangement joins TRBV12-3 or TRBV12-4 to TRBJ2-5, with D tentatively TRBD2 (5 bases). The CDR3 loop spans 14 amino acids. Between the trimmed V and J ends, which lost 3 bases and 1 base, there was a span of 9 bases. CDR3 region: CASSFPDSQETQYF. CDR3 in DNA: TGTGCCAGCAGTTTCCCGGACTCCCAAGAGACCCAGTACTTC.

There are many counts of this clonotype. V is TRBV4-3 and J is TRBJ2-3; possibly TRBD2 for D (5 bases). This CDR3 region has 10 residues. The V and J ends lost 8 bases and 7 bases respectively, with 7 bases between them. From germline, CDR1 is LGHNA and CDR2 YSLEER. CDR3 sequence (DNA): TGCGCCAGCGGGGAGCATACGCAGTATTTT. Protein product: CASGEHTQYF.

This chain links TRBV20-1 with TRBJ2-7; unclear D gene. The V end lost 0 bases, the J end lost 3 bases, and 12 bases lay between the germline ends. The CDR3 totals 14 residues. The V gene's germline CDR1 is DFQATT and CDR2 SNEGSKA (reference sequence). The CDR3 coding sequence is TGCAGTGCTAGAGACGCTTGGATTGACTACGAGCAGTACTTC. Its protein product is CSARDAWIDYEQYF.